The clone carrying this T cell receptor (beta chain) came up a few times. Its antigen is unidentified. Primers: 60 Vbeta forward and 13 Jbeta reverse. Sequencing was performed with immunoSEQ multiplex PCR; in TCRdb, only in-frame clones are kept and a portion is missing. The table lists some 100,000 clones, roughly four fifths of them singletons. The sample is drawn from a study of cytomegalovirus exposure and HLA in healthy donors. Study observations and caveats: Generally TCR sequences proved uncommon, though certain public TCRs appeared in numerous donors.

The junction had 8 bases not matched to a gene; V was cut back by 7 bases and J by 5 bases. The germline gives CDR1 MDHEN, CDR2 SYDVKM. This CDR3 is 14 amino acids long. The gene calls are TRBV28 and TRBJ2-1, with 7 positions matching TRBD2. The sample comprised PBMCs. The clonotype comes from a woman aged 40 to 50 in good health and CMV-seropositive. CDR3 bases: TGTGCCAGCATTCCCAGCGGGGACGACAATGAGCAGTTCTTC. Translation: CASIPSGDDNEQFF. Together with reference TRBV28 and TRBJ2-1, the CDR3 gives the full variable domain: DVKVTQSSRYLVKRTGEKVFLECVQDMDHENMFWYRQDPGLGLRLIYFSYDVKMKEKGDIPEGYSVSREKKERFSLILESASTNQTSMYLCASIPSGDDNEQFFGPGTRLTVL.